The sample holds one count of the clone carrying this T cell receptor beta chain. The target antigen is unknown. V lost 8 bases and J lost 3, with 5 bases in between. The CDR3 consists of 11 residues. Germline CDR1 and CDR2: PRHDT and FYEKMQ (reference sequence). RNA extraction was followed by reverse transcription into cDNA, which acted as the sequencing template. This table comes from immunoSEQ multiplex PCR, and its TCRdb copy is limited to in-frame clones, with some not included. This table holds 110,000 or so clones, roughly three fifths found once. The sample comes from a study of CD8+ T cells in alopecia areata. Findings and caveats of the study: Treatment with tofacitinib significantly lowered scalp clonality and reduced expanded CD8+ clones among the top 100. Lesional tissue from the scalp (especially in alopecia totalis/universalis) showed higher clonality than normal scalp.

The sample's treatment: oral pan-JAK inhibitor, 5-10 mg twice daily. Alopecia areata patients had lesional scalp punch biopsies and peripheral blood taken from them. The sample in question was CD4+ T cells sorted from blood, obtained at week 24, from a patient treated with tofacitinib. This chain uses TRBV13 with TRBJ2-1; D is unclear. The TCR originated in a human donor with alopecia areata. The CDR3 DNA reads as TGTGCCAGCCGCAACTACAATGAGCAGTTCTTC. Its protein is CASRNYNEQFF.